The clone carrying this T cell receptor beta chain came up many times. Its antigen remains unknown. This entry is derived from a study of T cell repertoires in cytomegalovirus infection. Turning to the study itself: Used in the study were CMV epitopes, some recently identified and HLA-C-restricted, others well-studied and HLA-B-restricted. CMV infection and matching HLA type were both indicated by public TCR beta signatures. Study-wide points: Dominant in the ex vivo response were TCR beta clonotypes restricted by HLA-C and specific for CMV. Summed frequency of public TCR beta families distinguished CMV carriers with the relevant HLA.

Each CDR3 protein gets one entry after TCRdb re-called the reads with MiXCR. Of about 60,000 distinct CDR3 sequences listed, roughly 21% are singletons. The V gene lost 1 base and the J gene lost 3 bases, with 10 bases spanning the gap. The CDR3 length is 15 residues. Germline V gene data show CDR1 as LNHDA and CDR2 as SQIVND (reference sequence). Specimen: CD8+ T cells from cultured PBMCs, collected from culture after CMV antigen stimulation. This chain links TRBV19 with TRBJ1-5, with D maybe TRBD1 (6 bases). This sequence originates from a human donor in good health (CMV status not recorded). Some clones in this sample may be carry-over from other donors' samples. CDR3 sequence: CASSIVWTVNQPQHF. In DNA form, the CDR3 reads TGTGCCAGTAGTATAGTTTGGACAGTCAATCAGCCCCAGCATTTT.